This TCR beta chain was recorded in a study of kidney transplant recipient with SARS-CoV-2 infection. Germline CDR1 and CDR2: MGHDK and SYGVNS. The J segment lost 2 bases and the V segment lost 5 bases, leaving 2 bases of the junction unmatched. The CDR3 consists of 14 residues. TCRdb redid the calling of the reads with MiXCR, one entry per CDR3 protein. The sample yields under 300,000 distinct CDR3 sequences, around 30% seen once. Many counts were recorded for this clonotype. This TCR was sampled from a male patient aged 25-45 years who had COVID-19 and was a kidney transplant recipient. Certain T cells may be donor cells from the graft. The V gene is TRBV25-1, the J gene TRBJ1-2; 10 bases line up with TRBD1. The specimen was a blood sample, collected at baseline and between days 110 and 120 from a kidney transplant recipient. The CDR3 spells CASSMGQGNYGYTF. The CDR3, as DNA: TGTGCCAGCAGTATGGGACAGGGGAACTATGGCTACACCTTC.